This TCR beta chain was sequenced during a study of graft-versus-host responses after intestinal transplantation (dated by TCRdb to the early 2020s). Notes on the research overall: Recipients received multivisceral, liver-intestinal, or isolated intestinal transplants. Every recipient was given anti-thymocyte globulin induction, followed by roughly 3 years of maintenance tacrolimus and steroids. After intestinal transplantation, graft-versus-host and host-versus-graft alloreactive T cell clones were followed in the graft, circulation and bone marrow using bulk TCR-beta CDR3 sequencing. To identify alloreactive clones, pre-transplant mixed lymphocyte reaction products were sequenced and then compared with unstimulated pre-transplant donor and recipient T cells. A cohort of 24 intestinal transplant recipients, including one retransplant, was enrolled, and a few patients lacking pretransplant specimens were excluded. Donor T cell macrochimerism was defined as a peak of at least 4% donor T cells among recipient peripheral blood mononuclear cells. Samples from three later patients were sequenced in-house on an Illumina MiSeq with MiXCR processing rather than by the commercial service. Study-level results and caveats: Conclusions were limited by the relatively low number and heterogeneity of intestinal transplant patients. High GvH to HvG T cell clonal ratios were observed in the allografts of patients with donor T cell macrochimerism. GvH clones turned up in recipient bone marrow, with some appearing earlier in ileal mucosa or blood, a pattern consistent with an intestinal mucosal origin. Early after transplant, declines in HvG clones were associated with peak levels of circulating GvH clones.

Intraepithelial and lamina propria lymphocytes were isolated from graft specimens using dithiothreitol, EDTA incubations and collagenase D digestion. Bulk TCR-beta sequencing was performed on serial intestinal graft biopsy specimens collected as late as 600 days after transplant. This clone has more than one count but fewer than ten. Its antigen is currently not known. Base qualities are missing; no much larger clone stands one base away. Trimming at the junction amounts to 7 bases on V and 6 bases on J, and the germline ends lie 13 bases apart. The germline V gene sets CDR1 to WSHSY and CDR2 to SAAADI. The CDR3 contains 14 residues, cysteine and phenylalanine counted. Only the CDR3 part of the read is kept: 42 bases, read in frame from the first base. The library relied on the immunoSEQ multiplex PCR assay. For most patients, high-throughput TCR-beta CDR3 sequencing of genomic DNA was performed by Adaptive Biotechnologies. Concerning the study's data processing: TCR sequencing data for some 17 patients were retrieved from Adaptive's ImmunoSEQ software; a few other patients were processed with MiXCR and VDJtools. CDR3 nucleotide sequences shared between donor and recipient were removed because the origin of such sequences could not be assigned. At least 2-fold expansion over unstimulated cells and a minimum CFSE-low frequency of 0.002% (template counts) or 0.001% (read counts) were required for clones to be classified as alloreactive. A clone was considered mappable if detected in the sequenced pre-transplant spleen, lymph node, or MLR CFSE-low populations of the donor or recipient. The cumulative frequency of alloreactive clones was calculated as a percentage of all sequences, weighted by copy number. The clones in this table, taken by TCRdb from immuneACCESS, are in-frame only. Not every clone is retained; where verified, under half of the shortfall comes from an unresolved V gene, and the cause of the rest is unknown. The V and J calls and clone size are taken from that table; D and trimming were inferred from the DNA. The sample records roughly 16,000 clones, approximately 83% of which are singletons. 3.8% of the sample lies in the top ten.

The sequence links TRBV10-2 to TRBJ1-6, with the D gene uncertain. Sequenced here: ileum tissue, sampled around 600 days after intestinal transplantation. The clonotype originates from a human patient who received an intestinal transplant, so some T cells may come from the graft donor. The base sequence is TGCGCCAGCAAACTGGGAACGGTTAATTCACCCCTCCACTTT. It specifies CASKLGTVNSPLHF.